Presented here are 24 T cell receptor beta chains from one specimen sequenced in a study of shared clonotypes between healthy human individuals (dated by TCRdb to 2018 to 2021). For the CD8 naive samples, CD45RO-negative cells were positively selected for CCR7, yielding a CD45RA+CCR7+ population from which TemRA cells were excluded. Preparation of the library involved the immunoSEQ multiplex PCR assay. TCRdb mirrors the immuneACCESS table, restricted to in-frame sequences. Some clones are absent from its copies; in checked studies, under half trace to an unresolved V gene, and the reason for the others is unknown. This sample has about 600,000 clones in its table, and roughly 98% of those were observed once. The ten largest clones take up approximately 0.3% of the sample. The material sequenced was naive CD8+ T cells sorted from blood. Reading the label with the study, this specimen's cell subset or site is: CD45RA+CCR7+. The source of these receptors is a man in his thirties or forties in good health.

The chain employs TRBV5-1 and TRBJ2-1; 11 bases line up with TRBD2. CDR3 size: 16 residues. Per the germline V gene, CDR1 is SGHRS and CDR2 is YFSETQ. J gave up 2 bases and V 1 base, and 2 bases lay outside the gene matches. CDR3 in DNA: TGCGCCAGCAGCTTGACACTAGCGGGAGCCTACAATGAGCAGTTCTTC. Protein product: CASSLTLAGAYNEQFF.

The chain links TRBV28 to TRBJ2-1, with D unclear. The CDR3 loop spans 15 amino acids. Germline V CDR1 and CDR2: MDHEN, SYDVKM. V gave up 9 bases and J gave up 0 bases, with 15 bases separating them. The CDR3 region is CASRAPQSSYNEQFF. The CDR3 DNA is TGTGCCAGTAGAGCACCCCAGAGCTCCTACAATGAGCAGTTCTTC.

This chain uses TRBV18 with TRBJ2-3; TRBD2 matches at 9 bases. Per germline, CDR1 KGHSH and CDR2 LQKENI. This CDR3 has 15 amino acids. V shed 5 bases, J shed 1 base, and the junction held 4 bases outside the gene matches. CDR3 nucleotide sequence: TGTGCCAGCTCAACGACTAGCGGAGGCACAGATACGCAGTATTTT. This codes for CASSTTSGGTDTQYF. Full variable domain (outside the CDR3, taken from reference TRBV18 and TRBJ2-3): NAGVMQNPRHLVRRRGQEARLRCSPMKGHSHVYWYRQLPEEGLKFMVYLQKENIIDESGMPKERFSAEFPKEGPSILRIQQVVRGDSAAYFCASSTTSGGTDTQYFGPGTRLTVL.

The V and J genes are TRBV5-4 and TRBJ2-7; tentatively, D is TRBD1 (7 bases). The CDR3 totals 13 residues. Germline-derived CDR1 and CDR2 are SGHNT and YYREEE (reference sequence). Trimming shortened V by 4 bases and J by 3 bases, and 11 bases separated the two germline ends. The CDR3 sequence: CASSAGQIYEQYF. For the CDR3, the DNA is TGTGCCAGCAGCGCGGGACAGATCTACGAGCAGTACTTC.

The chain joins TRBV15 to TRBJ2-3; 11 bases are a match to TRBD2. The CDR3 extends over 15 amino acids. V lost 3 bases to trimming and J lost 5 bases; unmatched junction nucleotides: 4. Germline V gene data show CDR1 as LNHNV and CDR2 as YYDKDF (reference sequence). DNA for the CDR3: TGTGCCACCAGCAGCACTAGCGGGAGTCGAGATACGCAGTATTTT. The encoded protein is CATSSTSGSRDTQYF.

The chain couples TRBV6-5 to TRBJ2-7, with D unclear. Germline CDR1 and CDR2: MNHEY and SVGAGI. V was pared by 0 bases and J by 2 bases, with 11 bases between. The CDR3 contains 15 residues. CDR3 in amino acids: CASSYSPGSPYEQYF. The CDR3 DNA is TGTGCCAGCAGTTACTCGCCGGGTTCTCCCTACGAGCAGTACTTC.

Points on this clone: Other DNA sequences in the same sample also yield this CDR3. V usage is TRBV7-9 and J usage is TRBJ2-7; D is unresolved. The ends were cut back, 5 bases at V and 4 bases at J, with 9 bases in the middle. The germline V gene has CDR1 SEHNR and CDR2 FQNEAQ (reference sequence). This CDR3 has 12 residues. CDR3 coding DNA: TGTGCCAGCAGCCTAAGTCCGTACGAGCAGTACTTC. Its protein product is CASSLSPYEQYF.

V is TRBV11-2 and J is TRBJ2-7, with D hard to call. The CDR3 runs 12 residues. V lost 1 base and J lost 13, with 14 bases in between. Germline V gives CDR1 SGHAT, CDR2 FQNNGV. CDR3 sequence (DNA): TGTGCCAGCAGCTTAGGGTCAGGCCATGCTTACTTC. It translates to CASSLGSGHAYF. The variable domain in full, completed from reference TRBV11-2 and TRBJ2-7, reads EAGVAQSPRYKIIEKRQSVAFWCNPISGHATLYWYQQILGQGPKLLIQFQNNGVVDDSQLPKDRFSAERLKGVDSTLKIQPAKLEDSAVYLCASSLGSGHAYFGPGTRLTVT.

The gene calls are TRBV7-9 and TRBJ2-1, with 7 bases aligning to TRBD1. CDR1 and CDR2 from the germline V gene are SEHNR and FQNEAQ (reference sequence). Unmatched junction bases numbered 5, after V lost 3 bases and J lost 3 bases. This CDR3 is built from 15 residues. The CDR3 protein is CASSLSGQSYNEQFF. As DNA, the CDR3 is TGTGCCAGCAGCTTGTCGGGACAGAGCTACAATGAGCAGTTCTTC. The whole variable domain, remainder taken from reference TRBV7-9 and TRBJ2-1, is DTGVSQNPRHKITKRGQNVTFRCDPISEHNRLYWYRQTLGQGPEFLTYFQNEAQLEKSRLLSDRFSAERPKGSFSTLEIQRTEQGDSAMYLCASSLSGQSYNEQFFGPGTRLTVL.

The genes are TRBV29-1 and TRBJ1-2; tentative D call: TRBD1 (6 bases). The CDR3 contains 13 residues. Trimming pared 4 bases from V and 0 bases from J, leaving 9 bases between. In germline, CDR1 is SQVTM, CDR2 ANQGSEA. CDR3 residues: CSVVGAPNYGYTF. As DNA, the CDR3 is TGCAGCGTTGTGGGGGCGCCTAACTATGGCTACACCTTC.

V and J are TRBV28 and TRBJ2-7; weak D call: TRBD2 (7 bases). This CDR3 is 16 amino acids long. The germline CDR1 and CDR2 sequences are MDHEN and SYDVKM. V shed 3 bases and J shed 5 bases, with 20 bases lying between them. The CDR3 is CASSFQFRGGNHEQYF. As DNA, the CDR3 is TGTGCCAGCAGTTTTCAGTTTAGGGGGGGCAACCACGAGCAGTACTTC.

V is TRBV7-9 and J is TRBJ2-1; TRBD2 might be the D (6 bases). The germline V gene encodes CDR1 SEHNR and CDR2 FQNEAQ (reference sequence). The ends were cut back, 5 bases at V and 3 bases at J, with 26 bases in the middle. CDR3 length: 19 amino acids. The CDR3 sequence: CASSPQVRAGINDYNEQFF. CDR3 bases: TGTGCCAGCAGCCCCCAGGTGCGTGCGGGAATAAATGACTACAATGAGCAGTTCTTC.

V usage is TRBV4-2 and J usage is TRBJ2-1; 14 nucleotides match TRBD2. V lost 5 bases, J lost 7 bases, and 7 bases stayed unmatched. The length of the CDR3 is 16 residues. Germline lookup yields CDR1 LGHNA and CDR2 YNFKEQ. CDR3 nucleotides: TGTGCCAGCAGCTCCTCAGGGACTAGCGGGAGTAATGAGCAGTTCTTC. Protein product: CASSSSGTSGSNEQFF.

The chain recombines TRBV18 with TRBJ2-5; D call uncertain. Germline V lookup: CDR1 KGHSH, CDR2 LQKENI. The CDR3 contains 12 residues. Trimming removed 2 bases at V and 2 bases at J, with 3 bases between. CDR3: CASSPEQETQYF. The CDR3 region has the DNA TGTGCCAGCTCACCAGAGCAAGAGACCCAGTACTTC.

The chain combines TRBV29-1 with TRBJ2-2; D is unclear. Germline V gene lookup returns CDR1 SQVTM and CDR2 ANQGSEA. The CDR3 spans 16 residues. V was cut by 4 bases and J by 6 bases, with 21 bases left in between. As DNA, the CDR3 is TGCAGCGTTGCGAACCCCATGAGAGAGTCCGCCGGGGAGCTGTTTTTT. It translates to CSVANPMRESAGELFF.

The chain couples TRBV28 to TRBJ1-1; D uncertain. The V and J ends lost 3 bases and 1 base respectively, with 12 bases between them. Germline CDR1 and CDR2: MDHEN and SYDVKM. The CDR3 is 15 residues long. The CDR3 nucleotides are TGTGCCAGCAGTTTGGGTCCTTTTTCGAACACTGAAGCTTTCTTT. Translated, it gives CASSLGPFSNTEAFF.

V and J are TRBV15 and TRBJ2-7, with 7 bases aligning to TRBD1. The CDR3 extends over 16 amino acids. Germline loops: CDR1 LNHNV, CDR2 YYDKDF (reference sequence). V was pared by 3 bases and J by 0 bases, with 8 bases of the junction left unmatched. CDR3: CATSSQTGLSSYEQYF. Written as DNA, the CDR3 is TGTGCCACCAGCAGTCAGACAGGGCTTAGCTCCTACGAGCAGTACTTC. Variable domain in full (rest from reference TRBV15 and TRBJ2-7): DAMVIQNPRYQVTQFGKPVTLSCSQTLNHNVMYWYQQKSSQAPKLLFHYYDKDFNNEADTPDNFQSRRPNTSFCFLDIRSPGLGDTAMYLCATSSQTGLSSYEQYFGPGTRLTVT.

The chain is built from TRBV5-1 and TRBJ2-7; TRBD1 agrees at 7 bases. Germline values: CDR1 SGHRS, CDR2 YFSETQ. This CDR3 has 15 residues. J lost 3 bases, V lost 0 bases, and 6 bases had no gene match. Here the CDR3 DNA reads TGCGCCAGCAGCTTGGCGTTGGGACAGAACTACGAGCAGTACTTC. Residues: CASSLALGQNYEQYF.

Notes on this clone: Other DNA sequences in this sample translate to the same CDR3. The J gene is TRBJ2-7, the V gene TRBV7-2; 7 nucleotides agree with TRBD2. This CDR3 is built from 15 residues. V lost 1 base, J lost 2 bases, and 5 bases stayed unmatched. CDR1 and CDR2 from the germline V gene are SGHTA and FQGNSA. The DNA of the CDR3 is TGTGCCAGCAGCTTAGGGCTAGCGGAAACCTACGAGCAGTACTTC. As protein: CASSLGLAETYEQYF.

This chain uses TRBV6-5 with TRBJ2-7; the D gene is possibly TRBD1 (6 bases). This CDR3 is 14 amino acids long. The V end was cut by 10 bases, the J end by 2 bases, with 18 bases between. Germline V gene data show CDR1 as MNHEY and CDR2 as SVGAGI. CDR3 residues: CATEDRSLPYEQYF. CDR3 coding DNA: TGTGCCACCGAAGACAGGTCCCTGCCCTACGAGCAGTACTTC.

This chain links TRBV7-9 with TRBJ2-1, with unresolved D. Germline V gene sequence: CDR1 SEHNR, CDR2 FQNEAQ (reference sequence). Trimming pared 5 bases from V and 0 bases from J, leaving 8 bases between. There are 14 residues in the CDR3. The CDR3 nucleotides read TGTGCCAGCAGCGGAGAGAGCTCCTACAATGAGCAGTTCTTC. Its translation: CASSGESSYNEQFF.

The chain carries TRBV14 and TRBJ1-4, with TRBD1 identical over 7 bases. CDR3 length: 17 residues. Losses at the gene ends were 4 bases for V and 6 bases for J; bases not matched to a gene: 14. Germline V CDR1 and CDR2: SGHDN, FVKESK. The CDR3 nucleotides read TGTGCCAGCAGCCGCAACAATTTCCACCAGGGGGATGAAAAACTGTTTTTT. Its protein product is CASSRNNFHQGDEKLFF. Variable domain in full (rest from reference TRBV14 and TRBJ1-4): EAGVTQFPSHSVIEKGQTVTLRCDPISGHDNLYWYRRVMGKEIKFLLHFVKESKQDESGMPNNRFLAERTGGTYSTLKVQPAELEDSGVYFCASSRNNFHQGDEKLFFGSGTQLSVL.

The V call is TRBV13, the J call TRBJ2-7; D not certain. This CDR3 region has 13 residues. CDR1 is PRHDT, CDR2 FYEKMQ, per germline (reference sequence). V lost 1 base and J lost 6, with 10 bases in between. In DNA form, the CDR3 reads TGTGCCAGCAGCTTAGAGTCTAAGGGCGAGCAGTACTTC. Its translation is CASSLESKGEQYF. Complete variable domain (other parts from reference TRBV13 and TRBJ2-7): AAGVIQSPRHLIKEKRETATLKCYPIPRHDTVYWYQQGPGQDPQFLISFYEKMQSDKGSIPDRFSAQQFSDYHSELNMSSLELGDSALYFCASSLESKGEQYFGPGTRLTVT.

This clone has more than one count but fewer than ten. V usage is TRBV11-2 and J usage is TRBJ2-7; weak D call: TRBD1 (6 bases). This CDR3 has 15 amino acids. V was cut by 1 base and J by 1 base, with 11 bases left in between. In germline, CDR1 is SGHAT, CDR2 FQNNGV. DNA of the CDR3: TGTGCCAGCAGCTTAGCCGCAGGGGATTCCTACGAGCAGTACTTC. It translates to CASSLAAGDSYEQYF.